This T cell receptor beta chain appears in the sequencing data of a study of shared clonotypes between healthy human individuals. Looking at the study overall: Aged 18 to 49, the donors were two women and a few men.

Investigators divided CD4+ cells into CD45RA+ naive and CD45RA-negative memory subsets. Overall study findings and caveats: Blood alone was sampled, and tissue repertoires likely differ.

Sequencing was performed with immunoSEQ multiplex PCR; in TCRdb, only in-frame clones are kept and a portion is missing. The data show just over 2,000,000 clones, 85% to 95% seen once. As for this clone: The antigen remains unidentified.

Germline V gene data show CDR1 as SNHLY and CDR2 as FYNNEI. The CDR3 contains 14 residues. The V end lost 6 bases, the J end lost 5 bases, and 17 bases lay between the germline ends. The rearrangement joins TRBV2 to TRBJ2-7; a possible D gene is TRBD2 (6 bases). Sequencing was carried out using naive CD4+ T cells sorted from blood. Subset: CD45RA+ positively selected. The sequence came from a man younger than 35 in good health. CDR3 nucleotide sequence: TGTGCCAGCAGAATGAGCGGGTCAGTCCACGAGCAGTACTTC. Residues: CASRMSGSVHEQYF.